This TCR beta chain came from a study of blood T cell repertoires in COVID-19 (dated by TCRdb to about 2020). As for the study more broadly: Samples from collaborators originated in the United States, Italy and Spain and spanned both the acute and convalescent phases of COVID-19. The material from the prospective study consisted of cDNA or gDNA derived from T cells, B-cell-depleted T cells, or PBMCs. The dataset comprised deeply sampled blood TCRbeta repertoires from subjects exposed to, actively infected with, or recovered from COVID-19. A freely available public database, intended as a resource for researchers studying the immune response to SARS-CoV-2, is where the repertoires were released. Samples were obtained from the ongoing ImmuneRACE study (first 160 participants) and from 1,254 subjects provided by 6 global collaborators. Sample metadata almost always included a de-identified subject ID, COVID-19 status, age in years and sex. Where available, HLA class I and class II types were taken from metadata supplied by the sample provider and were not determined by assay-based typing. The paper's findings and limits, for the study overall: How much clinical and demographic metadata was included differed by source and by participant, and the metadata was provided uncurated.

Concerning this clone: Its antigen is still unknown. There are no base qualities to consult, and no much larger clone falls within one base.

V and J are trimmed by 3 bases and 2 bases, and the gene matches miss 4 bases of the junction. Counted from cysteine to phenylalanine, this CDR3 has 14 amino acids. The read is trimmed to its CDR3 DNA, 42 bases read in frame from base 1. CDR1 SGHDT and CDR2 YYEEEE were looked up in the germline V gene. Samples from volunteer blood donors who had recovered from COVID-19 were contributed by a second Seattle source. Whole blood was collected in K2EDTA tubes by collaborating institutions according to the institutions' own protocols. For TCRbeta analysis, collaborators shipped samples in one of three forms: frozen whole blood, isolated PBMCs, or DNA extracted from either of those sample types. The immunoSEQ Assay, a bias-controlled multiplex PCR, was used to amplify TCRbeta CDR3 regions from genomic DNA. Per the authors' processing: The number of nucleated cells in each sample was estimated by amplification of reference gene primers within the assay. To quantify the absolute abundance of each unique TCRbeta CDR3 rearrangement, sequence reads were collapsed and filtered. For each sample, productive Simpson clonality was calculated as the square root of Simpson's diversity index across productive rearrangements. TCRdb obtained this table from immuneACCESS and retained in-frame rearrangements with V and J assigned. These tables miss some clones; where compared with another copy, unresolved V genes account for less than half of the shortfall, and the remainder is unexplained. V and J calls and clone size come straight from that table; D and trimming were deduced from the DNA. The sample yields around 140,000 clones; around 87% were counted once. The leading ten clones occupy around 38% of the sample.

Sequenced sample: peripheral blood. The sequence was collected from a man between 45 and 60 years old who had recovered from COVID-19. The rearranged chain carries TRBV5-6 and TRBJ2-7; TRBD1 agrees with 8 junctional bases. Here the CDR3 is given as CASSSRDRTYEQYF. The DNA sequence is TGTGCCAGCAGCTCCCGGGACAGGACCTACGAGCAGTACTTC.